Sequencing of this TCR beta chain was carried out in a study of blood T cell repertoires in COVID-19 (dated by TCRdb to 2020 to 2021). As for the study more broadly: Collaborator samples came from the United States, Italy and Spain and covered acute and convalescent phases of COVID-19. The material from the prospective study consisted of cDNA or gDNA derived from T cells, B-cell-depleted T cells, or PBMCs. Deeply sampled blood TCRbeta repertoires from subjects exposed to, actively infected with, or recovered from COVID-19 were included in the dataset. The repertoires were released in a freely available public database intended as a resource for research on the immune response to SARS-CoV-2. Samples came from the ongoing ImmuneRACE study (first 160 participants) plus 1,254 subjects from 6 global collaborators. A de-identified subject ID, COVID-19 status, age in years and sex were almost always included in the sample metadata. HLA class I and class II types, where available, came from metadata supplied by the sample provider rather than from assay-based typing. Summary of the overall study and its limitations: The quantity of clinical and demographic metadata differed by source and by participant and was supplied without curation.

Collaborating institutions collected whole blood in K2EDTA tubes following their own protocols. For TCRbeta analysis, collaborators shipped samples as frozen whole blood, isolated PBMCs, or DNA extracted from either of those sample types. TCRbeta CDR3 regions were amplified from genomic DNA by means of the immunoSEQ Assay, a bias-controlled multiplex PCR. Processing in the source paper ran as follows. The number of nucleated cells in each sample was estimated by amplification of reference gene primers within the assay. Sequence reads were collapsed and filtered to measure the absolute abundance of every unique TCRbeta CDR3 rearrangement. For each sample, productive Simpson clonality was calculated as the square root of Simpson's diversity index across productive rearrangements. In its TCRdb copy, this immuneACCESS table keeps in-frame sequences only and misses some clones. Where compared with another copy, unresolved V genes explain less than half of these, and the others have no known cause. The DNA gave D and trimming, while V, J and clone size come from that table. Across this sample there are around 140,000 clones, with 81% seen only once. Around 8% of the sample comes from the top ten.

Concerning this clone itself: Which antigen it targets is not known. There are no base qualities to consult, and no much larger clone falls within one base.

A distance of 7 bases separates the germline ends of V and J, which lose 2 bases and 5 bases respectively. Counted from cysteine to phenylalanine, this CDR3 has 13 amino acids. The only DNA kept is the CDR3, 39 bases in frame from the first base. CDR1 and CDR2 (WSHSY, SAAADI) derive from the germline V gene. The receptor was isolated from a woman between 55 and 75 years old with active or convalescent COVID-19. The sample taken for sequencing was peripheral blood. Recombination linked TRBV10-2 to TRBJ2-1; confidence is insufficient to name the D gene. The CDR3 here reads CASSESFNNEQFF. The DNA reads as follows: TGCGCCAGCAGTGAGAGCTTTAACAATGAGCAGTTCTTC.